This T cell receptor beta chain was captured by sequencing in a study of shared clonotypes between healthy human individuals. Turning to the study itself: Donors had three CD4 naive, three CD4 memory, two CD8 naive and one CD8 memory plate apiece.

Regarding this clone: Its antigen is unidentified.

CDR1 and CDR2 (germline): LNHDA, SQIVND (reference sequence). Trimming left V 1 base short and J 6 bases short, with 10 bases between. This CDR3 comprises 14 residues. At the deep level, the assay was run. The protocol was immunoSEQ multiplex PCR, while the TCRdb copy is restricted to in-frame clones and leaves out a portion. The sample gives fewer than 100,000 clones, under 70% of which show up once; roughly 40% is in the top ten. Study-level points and caveats: Sorted-subset sequencing was shown by rarefaction to be incomplete despite large depth. Across subsets, estimated richness was generally greater for naive than for memory populations.

The receptor was derived from a man younger than 40 in good health. The V gene is TRBV19, the J gene TRBJ1-5; a weak D match, TRBD1 (6 bases). Sequenced material: memory CD8+ T cells sorted from blood. The sample's subset: CD45RO+ cells pooled with CCR7-negative TemRA cells. Here the CDR3 DNA reads TGTGCCAGTAGTATAGTGGGGGGCTGTCAGCCCCAGCATTTT. Translation gives CASSIVGGCQPQHF. Drawing the rest from reference TRBV19 and TRBJ1-5, the complete variable domain is DGGITQSPKYLFRKEGQNVTLSCEQNLNHDAMYWYRQDPGQGLRLIYYSQIVNDFQKGDIAEGYSVSREKKESFPLTVTSAQKNPTAFYLCASSIVGGCQPQHFGDGTRLSIL.